The next 31 T cell receptor beta chains were all read from a single sample in a study of OX40 agonist ivuxolimab in advanced cancers. The repertoire was sequenced with immunoSEQ multiplex PCR; TCRdb's copy has only in-frame clones and lacks some. Of about 53,000 clones listed, roughly 90% are singletons. The sample here was CD4+ or CD8+ T cells sorted from blood, taken in a trial of the OX40 agonist ivuxolimab. The receptors derive from an adult with an advanced solid tumor such as melanoma, head and neck, liver or kidney cancer.

The chain uses TRBV6-6 and TRBJ2-3; TRBD2 matches 14 bases. This CDR3 contains 16 residues. Trimming cost V 6 bases and J 5 bases; bases outside gene matches: 7. Germline CDR1 and CDR2: MNHNY and SVGAGI (reference sequence). CDR3: CASRATSGGAGDTQYF. Here the CDR3 DNA reads TGTGCCAGCAGAGCGACTAGCGGGGGGGCAGGAGATACGCAGTATTTT.

The chain combines TRBV5-1 with TRBJ1-2, with D hard to call. This CDR3 is 14 amino acids long. The V end lost 4 bases, the J end lost 10 bases, and 20 bases lay between the germline ends. Germline V gene sequence: CDR1 SGHRS, CDR2 YFSETQ. The DNA for the CDR3 is TGCGCCAGCAGCGTCGGATCCCGACAATCGTTCTACACCTTC. It encodes CASSVGSRQSFYTF.

This clone was observed a handful of times. V gene TRBV2 combines with J gene TRBJ2-2, with TRBD1 identical over 7 bases. The CDR3 is made up of 15 amino acids. Losses at the gene ends were 4 bases for V and 4 bases for J; bases not matched to a gene: 6. In germline, CDR1 is SNHLY, CDR2 FYNNEI. The CDR3 sequence: CASSGLAGGTGELFF. CDR3 nucleotides: TGTGCCAGCAGTGGGCTGGCAGGGGGCACCGGGGAGCTGTTTTTT.

The V call is TRBV9, the J call TRBJ2-1, with D tentatively TRBD1 (6 bases). Trimming took 0 bases from V and 6 from J, leaving 16 bases between them. The CDR3 has 16 residues. CDR1 is SGDLS, CDR2 YYNGEE, per germline. The CDR3 loop is CASSVVSRGFANEQFF. CDR3 nucleotide sequence: TGTGCCAGCAGCGTAGTCTCCAGGGGCTTTGCCAATGAGCAGTTCTTC.

The genes are TRBV7-9 and TRBJ2-2; D assignment may be TRBD1 or TRBD2 (5 bases each). Deletions cut 3 bases from V and 1 base from J, with 15 bases between. This CDR3 contains 17 residues. Germline assignment: CDR1 SEHNR and CDR2 FQNEAQ (reference sequence). The CDR3 DNA reads as TGTGCCAGCAGCTTCAGGCAGGGAGCTGGGAACACCGGGGAGCTGTTTTTT. Translated: CASSFRQGAGNTGELFF.

The chain joins TRBV5-1 to TRBJ1-4, with a possible D match to TRBD1 (5 bases). The V gene's germline CDR1 is SGHRS and CDR2 YFSETQ. This CDR3 is 17 amino acids long. The V and J ends lost 0 bases and 6 bases respectively, with 18 bases between them. In DNA form, the CDR3 reads TGCGCCAGCAGCTTGGTGGGCTCCCCCGGGGCCTATGAAAAACTGTTTTTT. Its protein is CASSLVGSPGAYEKLFF.

This chain uses TRBV29-1 with TRBJ2-2; TRBD1 is a possible D gene (6 bases). Germline lookup yields CDR1 SQVTM and CDR2 ANQGSEA. This CDR3 has 15 amino acids. Deletions cut 4 bases from V and 3 bases from J, with 15 bases between. The CDR3 DNA sequence: TGCAGCGTTGTGAAAGACAGGATGGACACCGGGGAGCTGTTTTTT. It specifies CSVVKDRMDTGELFF.

The chain links TRBV19 to TRBJ2-3, with 11 bases fitting TRBD1. The germline gives CDR1 LNHDA, CDR2 SQIVND (reference sequence). The CDR3 runs 15 residues. Trimming cost V 6 bases and J 2 bases; bases outside gene matches: 4. For the CDR3, the DNA is TGTGCCAGTAGACCGGACAGGGGGCTCACAGATACGCAGTATTTT. This encodes CASRPDRGLTDTQYF.

The table lists this clone with a few counts. The V call is TRBV6-4, the J call TRBJ1-1, with D unresolved. Germline CDR1 and CDR2: MRHNA and SNTAGT. The length of the CDR3 is 13 residues. Trimming stripped 3 bases from V and 5 bases from J, with 10 bases between. CDR3: CASSERYGTEAFF. CDR3 nucleotides: TGTGCCAGCAGTGAGAGGTACGGGACTGAAGCTTTCTTT.

This sequence joins TRBV14 and TRBJ2-1, with 11 bases that match TRBD2. Germline assignment: CDR1 SGHDN and CDR2 FVKESK. The V segment lost 4 bases and the J segment 10 bases; nucleotides outside the gene matches: 12. CDR3 size: 16 residues. This CDR3 is CASSLRVTSGGGEQFF. The CDR3 DNA reads TGTGCCAGCAGCCTCCGGGTCACTAGCGGGGGCGGAGAGCAGTTCTTC.

The genes are TRBV7-8 and TRBJ1-2; perhaps TRBD1 as D (6 bases). CDR3 length: 14 residues. Trimming removed 6 bases at V and 3 bases at J, with 14 bases between. The germline V gene has CDR1 SGHVS and CDR2 FQNEAQ. The CDR3 DNA reads as TGTGCCAGCAGTAGCAACAGGGAGGACTATGGCTACACCTTC. This sequence encodes CASSSNREDYGYTF.

In this sample, this clone is medium-sized. The rearrangement joins TRBV5-1 to TRBJ1-2; the match to TRBD1 covers 8 bases. Germline values: CDR1 SGHRS, CDR2 YFSETQ. The CDR3 covers 14 residues. After removal of 8 bases from V and 2 bases from J, the junction contained 8 bases not matched to a gene. The chain's CDR3 is CASGPGQENYGYTF. The CDR3 DNA sequence: TGCGCCAGTGGTCCGGGACAGGAAAACTATGGCTACACCTTC.

V gene TRBV7-9 combines with J gene TRBJ2-7; 9 nucleotides agree with TRBD2. Looked up from germline, CDR1 is SEHNR and CDR2 is FQNEAQ (reference sequence). The CDR3 extends over 14 amino acids. V lost 2 bases and J lost 5; bases outside the gene matches: 4. The CDR3 reads CASSLLAGIDEQYF. The DNA of the CDR3 is TGTGCCAGCAGCTTACTAGCGGGAATAGACGAGCAGTACTTC.

The chain is built from TRBV5-4 and TRBJ1-1; 7 nucleotides match TRBD1. Germline CDR1 and CDR2: SGHNT and YYREEE (reference sequence). The ends lost 4 bases at V and 3 bases at J; junction bases unmatched: 9. This CDR3 is built from 15 residues. The CDR3 bases are TGTGCCAGCAGCGGTCGGACAGGAAGGGACACTGAAGCTTTCTTT. Translated: CASSGRTGRDTEAFF.

The chain recombines TRBV15 with TRBJ2-5, with no clear D. The end of the DNA is better explained by TRBJ2-7, so the J call may be wrong. The CDR3 is 16 amino acids. CDR1 LNHNV and CDR2 YYDKDF come from the germline V gene (reference sequence). The CDR3 loop reads CATSRDPPTLSYEQYF. CDR3 DNA sequence: TGTGCCACCAGCAGAGATCCCCCGACGCTCTCCTACGAGCAGTACTTC.

The chain joins TRBV11-2 to TRBJ2-1; tentatively, D is TRBD1 or TRBD2 (6 bases each). With 1 base removed from V and 7 bases from J, the gap between germline ends came to 17 bases. Germline CDR1 SGHAT, CDR2 FQNNGV. CDR3 size: 16 residues. The CDR3 DNA sequence: TGTGCCAGCAGCTTAGTCGACAGGAGGGGAACTAATGAGCAGTTCTTC. It encodes CASSLVDRRGTNEQFF.

This chain joins TRBV29-1 and TRBJ2-5; D ambiguous. CDR3 length: 13 residues. The V end was cut by 2 bases, the J end by 5 bases, with 12 bases between. Germline V gene data show CDR1 as SQVTM and CDR2 as ANQGSEA. CDR3 sequence reads: CSVERRQIETQYF. In DNA form, the CDR3 reads TGCAGCGTTGAAAGGCGGCAGATCGAGACCCAGTACTTC.

The chain carries TRBV10-3 and TRBJ1-2; D unclear. The CDR3 runs to 12 residues. Trimming stripped 3 bases from V and 4 bases from J, with 6 bases between. Germline CDR1 and CDR2: ENHRY and SYGVKD. The CDR3 sequence: CAISEQLYGYTF. The CDR3 region has the DNA TGTGCCATCAGTGAACAGCTCTATGGCTACACCTTC.

This chain connects TRBV5-5 to TRBJ2-1, with 9 bases fitting TRBD1. Trimming removed 4 bases from V and 6 bases from J; junction bases left unmatched: 8. Germline CDR1 is SGHKS and CDR2 is YYEKEE (reference sequence). CDR3 length equals 15 residues. The CDR3 nucleotides are TGTGCCAGCAGCCCGGGACAGGGTATAATCAATGAGCAGTTCTTC. This encodes CASSPGQGIINEQFF.

This chain connects TRBV11-2 to TRBJ1-4; no clear D. Trimming removed 6 bases from V and 8 bases from J, with 13 bases in between. CDR1 and CDR2 (germline): SGHAT, FQNNGV. The CDR3 loop spans 13 amino acids. The CDR3 region has the DNA TGTGCCAGCAGAACCCTGTTGAAGGAAAAACTGTTTTTT. Translated: CASRTLLKEKLFF.

This clone was seen just once. The chain couples TRBV5-1 to TRBJ2-2; no firm D call. Germline CDR1 reads SGHRS; CDR2 reads YFSETQ. The CDR3 loop spans 15 amino acids. Trimming pared 0 bases from V and 2 bases from J, leaving 8 bases between. The CDR3 DNA reads TGCGCCAGCAGCTTGGCAGCGACTAACACCGGGGAGCTGTTTTTT. This sequence encodes CASSLAATNTGELFF. The whole variable domain, remainder taken from reference TRBV5-1 and TRBJ2-2, is KAGVTQTPRYLIKTRGQQVTLSCSPISGHRSVSWYQQTPGQGLQFLFEYFSETQRNKGNFPGRFSGRQFSNSRSEMNVSTLELGDSALYLCASSLAATNTGELFFGEGSRLTVL.

The CDR3 DNA reads as TGTGCCAGCAGCTCCCCACGCTCCTACGAGCAGTACTTC. Translating gives CASSSPRSYEQYF. This rearrangement joins TRBV11-2 to TRBJ2-7; D remains unclear. With 4 bases removed from V and 0 bases from J, the gap between germline ends came to 7 bases. Germline V lookup: CDR1 SGHAT, CDR2 FQNNGV. The CDR3 totals 13 residues.

The rearrangement uses TRBV5-5 and TRBJ2-3; D is unresolved. Germline V gives CDR1 SGHKS, CDR2 YYEKEE (reference sequence). V was trimmed by 4 bases and J by 2 bases, leaving 14 bases between them. The CDR3 loop spans 15 amino acids. The DNA of the CDR3 is TGTGCCAGCAGCCCCCTGGAAGGATTCACAGATACGCAGTATTTT. This codes for CASSPLEGFTDTQYF.

The V gene is TRBV11-2, the J gene TRBJ1-2, with D unclear. Germline V gene lookup returns CDR1 SGHAT and CDR2 FQNNGV. CDR3 size: 14 residues. V was clipped by 5 bases and J by 4 bases, with 14 bases between them. The CDR3 nucleotides are TGTGCCAGCAGCCCCGGGCCAACTCCCTATGGCTACACCTTC. It codes for CASSPGPTPYGYTF.

This chain joins TRBV5-1 and TRBJ2-7; TRBD1 matches at 7 bases. The length of the CDR3 is 12 residues. The V and J ends lost 8 bases and 2 bases, in that order; junction bases with no gene match: 4. Germline V gene sequence: CDR1 SGHRS, CDR2 YFSETQ. The CDR3 region is CASGDSTYEQYF. The CDR3 nucleotides are TGCGCCAGTGGGGACAGCACCTACGAGCAGTACTTC.

This clone showed up just once. The rearrangement uses TRBV2 and TRBJ2-6; tentative D call: TRBD1 (5 bases). Looked up from germline, CDR1 is SNHLY and CDR2 is FYNNEI. The V end lost 5 bases, the J end lost 4 bases, and 12 bases lay between the germline ends. The CDR3 runs to 15 residues. The CDR3 is CASSSQGTGANVLTF. In DNA form, the CDR3 reads TGTGCCAGCAGTTCCCAGGGAACCGGGGCCAACGTCCTGACTTTC.

The chain uses TRBV5-1 and TRBJ2-7, with 9 positions matching TRBD2. Looked up from germline, CDR1 is SGHRS and CDR2 is YFSETQ. V trimming: 3 bases; J trimming: 2 bases; junction bases outside the gene matches: 6. The CDR3 extends over 15 amino acids. The CDR3 coding sequence is TGCGCCAGCAGCTCGGGGACTAGCATTCCCTACGAGCAGTACTTC. This translates into CASSSGTSIPYEQYF.

The chain combines TRBV7-6 with TRBJ1-4; a possible D gene is TRBD1 (6 bases). This CDR3 spans 15 amino acids. CDR1 is SGHVS and CDR2 is FNYEAQ in the germline V gene. Trimming removed 1 base at V and 7 bases at J, with 13 bases between. The CDR3 DNA is TGTGCCAGCAGCTTAGGTGGGGGGCGCGTTGAAAAACTGTTTTTT. This translates into CASSLGGGRVEKLFF. The whole variable domain, filled in from reference TRBV7-6 and TRBJ1-4, reads GAGVSQSPRYKVTKRGQDVALRCDPISGHVSLYWYRQALGQGPEFLTYFNYEAQQDKSGLPNDRFSAERPEGSISTLTIQRTEQRDSAMYRCASSLGGGRVEKLFFGSGTQLSVL.

The genes are TRBV6-6 and TRBJ2-4; maybe TRBD2 (6 bases). Trimming stripped 5 bases from V and 3 bases from J, with 17 bases between. The CDR3 is made up of 16 amino acids. Per the germline V gene, CDR1 is MNHNY and CDR2 is SVGAGI (reference sequence). DNA for the CDR3: TGTGCCAGCAGTCCGAACGTTCGCGGGGACAAAAACATTCAGTACTTC. Encoded protein: CASSPNVRGDKNIQYF.

The chain couples TRBV6-6 to TRBJ1-2; D not certain. Germline V gives CDR1 MNHNY, CDR2 SVGAGI (reference sequence). CDR3 length: 14 amino acids. V lost 4 bases, J lost 2 bases, and 11 bases lay in between. For the CDR3, the DNA is TGTGCCAGCAGTTCTTATAGGGCGAACTATGGCTACACCTTC. Its protein is CASSSYRANYGYTF.

The V gene is TRBV6-4, the J gene TRBJ1-2; D is ambiguous. The CDR3 spans 12 residues. The V and J ends lost 2 bases and 8 bases respectively, with 9 bases between them. Germline CDR1 and CDR2: MRHNA and SNTAGT. The CDR3 coding sequence is TGTGCCAGCAGTGACGGAGCTGGCGGCTACACCTTC. Translating gives CASSDGAGGYTF.